A single sample gave rise to the 25 T cell receptor beta chains below, sequenced in a study of cytomegalovirus exposure and HLA in healthy donors (dated by TCRdb to 2017 to 2019). The library was obtained by the immunoSEQ multiplex PCR assay. A mixture of 60 forward primers for TCR Vbeta segments and 13 reverse primers for TCR Jbeta segments was used in the multiplex PCR. Sourced from immuneACCESS, this table was stored by TCRdb with only in-frame sequences that have V and J called. A share of the clones is absent; for the studies checked, an unresolved V gene accounts for under half, and the remainder has no known explanation. The sample table contains more than 95,000 clones; only one count was recorded for approximately 11% of them. Around 16% of the sample belongs to the ten largest clones. Sequencing used PBMCs. These receptors originate from a man in his forties or fifties in good health and CMV-seropositive.

The rearrangement joins TRBV6-1 to TRBJ1-1; D call uncertain. Germline V lookup: CDR1 MNHNS, CDR2 SASEGT. Trimming left V 2 bases short and J 4 bases short, with 14 bases between. This CDR3 has 15 amino acids. The CDR3, as DNA: TGTGCCAGCAGTGAAACCCCGGGAGTGGGCACTGAAGCTTTCTTT. Amino acid sequence: CASSETPGVGTEAFF.

V and J are TRBV28 and TRBJ2-7, with D unclear. The ends were cut back, 4 bases at V and 4 bases at J, with 8 bases in the middle. Looked up from germline, CDR1 is MDHEN and CDR2 is SYDVKM. This CDR3 has 12 residues. CDR3 amino acids: CASSSGGYEQYF. CDR3 DNA sequence: TGTGCCAGCAGTTCCGGCGGATACGAGCAGTACTTC.

This clone was picked up a small number of times. The chain recombines TRBV10-3 with TRBJ1-5, with 10 bases aligning to TRBD1. V dropped 6 bases and J dropped 3; count of bases not matched to a gene: 5. The CDR3 contains 15 residues. Germline loops: CDR1 ENHRY, CDR2 SYGVKD. In DNA, the CDR3 is TGTGCCATCAGGGCCGGGACAGGGGACAATCAGCCCCAGCATTTT. Its translation is CAIRAGTGDNQPQHF.

The chain carries TRBV28 and TRBJ1-1; D remains unclear. Trimming removed 8 bases at V and 5 bases at J, with 18 bases between. The CDR3 consists of 14 residues. Germline CDR1 and CDR2: MDHEN and SYDVKM. The chain's CDR3 is CASQETIGRTEAFF. The CDR3 DNA reads as TGTGCCAGCCAAGAAACGATAGGGAGGACTGAAGCTTTCTTT.

The chain is built from TRBV5-1 and TRBJ2-2; possible D gene TRBD2, 5 bases. V was pared by 0 bases and J by 6 bases, with 15 bases between. From germline, CDR1 is SGHRS and CDR2 YFSETQ. CDR3 size: 16 residues. CDR3 loop: CASSLEPGNTAGELFF. The CDR3 DNA reads TGCGCCAGCAGCTTGGAACCGGGGAACACCGCCGGGGAGCTGTTTTTT.

This rearrangement joins TRBV4-3 to TRBJ2-1; 11 bases are a match to TRBD2. From germline, CDR1 is LGHNA and CDR2 YSLEER. The junction had 6 bases not matched to a gene; V was cut back by 4 bases and J by 7 bases. The CDR3 runs 15 residues. CDR3 sequence reads: CASSLLAGGGNEQFF. The CDR3 DNA follows: TGCGCCAGCAGCCTATTAGCGGGAGGGGGGAATGAGCAGTTCTTC.

The V call is TRBV7-6, the J call TRBJ2-2, with D possibly TRBD2 on 6 matching bases. Trimming removed 4 bases at V and 2 bases at J, with 11 bases between. This CDR3 has 15 residues. Germline values: CDR1 SGHVS, CDR2 FNYEAQ. The CDR3 coding sequence is TGTGCCAGCAGCTCGCTGACTAGAAACACCGGGGAGCTGTTTTTT. It codes for CASSSLTRNTGELFF.

There are a few counts of this clone. This rearrangement joins TRBV7-9 to TRBJ2-5, with 9 bases that match TRBD2. This CDR3 has 15 residues. Trimming at V came to 1 base and at J to 4 bases, leaving 4 bases not matched to a gene. Germline lookup yields CDR1 SEHNR and CDR2 FQNEAQ (reference sequence). CDR3 loop: CASSLVAGEGETQYF. CDR3 nucleotides: TGTGCCAGCAGCTTAGTAGCGGGAGAAGGAGAGACCCAGTACTTC. The full variable domain, rest sourced from reference TRBV7-9 and TRBJ2-5, is DTGVSQNPRHKITKRGQNVTFRCDPISEHNRLYWYRQTLGQGPEFLTYFQNEAQLEKSRLLSDRFSAERPKGSFSTLEIQRTEQGDSAMYLCASSLVAGEGETQYFGPGTRLLVL.

J is TRBJ2-5 and V is TRBV28; D possibly corresponds to TRBD1 (5 bases). Germline loops: CDR1 MDHEN, CDR2 SYDVKM. The CDR3 spans 13 residues. Trimming shortened V by 7 bases and J by 0 bases, and 9 bases separated the two germline ends. The CDR3 loop reads CASTVRDQETQYF. DNA of the CDR3: TGTGCCAGCACCGTCAGGGACCAAGAGACCCAGTACTTC. Based on the CDR3 plus reference TRBV28 and TRBJ2-5, the full variable domain is DVKVTQSSRYLVKRTGEKVFLECVQDMDHENMFWYRQDPGLGLRLIYFSYDVKMKEKGDIPEGYSVSREKKERFSLILESASTNQTSMYLCASTVRDQETQYFGPGTRLLVL.

This chain joins TRBV7-2 and TRBJ2-3; D uncertain. The V gene's germline CDR1 is SGHTA and CDR2 FQGNSA. Trimming took 2 bases from V and 1 from J, leaving 10 bases between them. The CDR3 runs 15 residues. CDR3 residues: CASSLSARGTDTQYF. Here the CDR3 DNA reads TGTGCCAGCAGCTTAAGCGCCAGAGGCACAGATACGCAGTATTTT. Supplemented by reference TRBV7-2 and TRBJ2-3, the full variable domain reads GAGVSQSPSNKVTEKGKDVELRCDPISGHTALYWYRQSLGQGLEFLIYFQGNSAPDKSGLPSDRFSAERTGGSVSTLTIQRTQQEDSAVYLCASSLSARGTDTQYFGPGTRLTVL.

This clone has only a few counts. The chain is built from TRBV27 and TRBJ2-3, with 7 nucleotides matching TRBD2. This CDR3 comprises 14 residues. Germline V gives CDR1 MNHEY, CDR2 SMNVEV (reference sequence). V dropped 2 bases and J dropped 2; count of bases not matched to a gene: 1. CDR3 coding DNA: TGTGCCAGCAGTTTAAGCGGGACCACAGATACGCAGTATTTT. Translation: CASSLSGTTDTQYF.

The chain combines TRBV28 with TRBJ2-2; 10 bases match TRBD2. From germline, CDR1 is MDHEN and CDR2 SYDVKM. V lost 6 bases, J lost 6 bases, and 4 bases stayed unmatched. This CDR3 comprises 14 residues. The DNA of the CDR3 is TGTGCCAGCAGGCCAGGGACTAGCGCCGGGGAGCTGTTTTTT. Its protein is CASRPGTSAGELFF.

As concerns this clone: One end of the junction varies from germline; a read error may be responsible. This specimen includes other DNA sequences encoding the same CDR3. The chain has TRBV7-8 and TRBJ2-7; 8 bases agree with TRBD1. The length of the CDR3 is 14 residues. Germline CDR1 is SGHVS and CDR2 is FQNEAQ. The CDR3 region has the DNA TGCGCCAGCAGCTTACTGGACAGGGCGGGCGAGCAGTACTTC. Translation gives CASSLLDRAGEQYF. Drawing the rest from reference TRBV7-8 and TRBJ2-7, the complete variable domain is GAGVSQSPRYKVAKRGQDVALRCDPISGHVSLFWYQQALGQGPEFLTYFQNEAQLDKSGLPSDRFFAERPEGSVSTLKIQRTQQEDSAVYLCASSLLDRAGEQYFGPGTRLTVT.

This clone turned up a few times. The chain recombines TRBV5-1 with TRBJ1-4; D not resolved. Trimming shortened V by 0 bases and J by 8 bases, and 8 bases separated the two germline ends. CDR3 length equals 13 residues. Per germline, CDR1 SGHRS and CDR2 YFSETQ. CDR3 in amino acids: CASSLAGNEKLFF. CDR3 nucleotide sequence: TGCGCCAGCAGCTTGGCGGGTAACGAAAAACTGTTTTTT.

In its sample, this clone was seen a few times. The V and J genes are TRBV27 and TRBJ1-1; D is unclear. The germline CDR1 and CDR2 sequences are MNHEY and SMNVEV (reference sequence). The CDR3 extends over 14 amino acids. V lost 3 bases to trimming and J lost 7 bases, with 15 bases between them. CDR3 bases: TGTGCCAGCAGTTTTCGAGACCGCCTAGGTGAAGCTTTCTTT. Its translation is CASSFRDRLGEAFF.

The sample holds a few counts of this clone. The chain recombines TRBV28 with TRBJ2-6, with no clear D. Per germline, CDR1 MDHEN and CDR2 SYDVKM. Trimming took 10 bases from V and 2 from J, leaving 12 bases between them. The CDR3 extends over 14 amino acids. The CDR3 spells CATYSPPGANVLTF. As DNA, the CDR3 is TGTGCCACATACAGCCCCCCTGGGGCCAACGTCCTGACTTTC. The variable domain in full, completed from reference TRBV28 and TRBJ2-6, reads DVKVTQSSRYLVKRTGEKVFLECVQDMDHENMFWYRQDPGLGLRLIYFSYDVKMKEKGDIPEGYSVSREKKERFSLILESASTNQTSMYLCATYSPPGANVLTFGAGSRLTVL.

This clone was observed a few times. The rearrangement joins TRBV29-1 to TRBJ2-3; 11 bases are shared with TRBD2. V lost 5 bases, J lost 2 bases, and 6 bases stayed unmatched. The germline V gene has CDR1 SQVTM and CDR2 ANQGSEA. This CDR3 comprises 15 residues. CDR3 bases: TGCAGCGTTTTCGAGACTAGCGGGACCACAGATACGCAGTATTTT. Amino acids: CSVFETSGTTDTQYF.

CDR3 sequence (DNA): TGTGCCTGGAGTACGAGCGGTCTTGGAGAGCAGTACTTC. Translating gives CAWSTSGLGEQYF. The chain has TRBV30 and TRBJ2-7; D possibly corresponds to TRBD2 (5 bases). V lost 2 bases, J lost 7 bases, and 15 bases lay in between. The germline V gene has CDR1 GTSNPN and CDR2 SVGIG (reference sequence). This CDR3 contains 13 residues.

There are a few counts of this clone. The CDR3 DNA reads as TGTGCCAGCAGCGTTGCGAGAGGGGACTTAACGGAGACCCAGTACTTC. It specifies CASSVARGDLTETQYF. This chain links TRBV9 with TRBJ2-5, with a tentative D call TRBD2 (6 bases). The V gene's germline CDR1 is SGDLS and CDR2 YYNGEE. The CDR3 spans 16 residues. With 2 bases removed from V and 5 bases from J, the gap between germline ends came to 19 bases.

V usage is TRBV7-9 and J usage is TRBJ2-5, with D tentatively TRBD2 (6 bases). Germline CDR1 is SEHNR and CDR2 is FQNEAQ (reference sequence). This CDR3 is 12 amino acids long. With 8 bases removed from V and 1 base from J, the gap between germline ends came to 8 bases. The DNA for the CDR3 is TGTGCCAGCCGACTAGGCCAAGAGACCCAGTACTTC. It translates to CASRLGQETQYF.

This clone was seen only a few times. The chain employs TRBV30 and TRBJ1-1; weak D call: TRBD1 (5 bases). Germline loops: CDR1 GTSNPN, CDR2 SVGIG (reference sequence). V dropped 3 bases and J dropped 1 base, with 6 bases sitting between them. The CDR3 contains 12 residues. CDR3 DNA: TGTGCCTGGAGGACAGAGAACACTGAAGCTTTCTTT. Translation: CAWRTENTEAFF.

The chain combines TRBV30 with TRBJ2-1; tentatively, D is TRBD2 (5 bases). The CDR3 has 13 amino acids. Per germline, CDR1 GTSNPN and CDR2 SVGIG (reference sequence). V lost 1 base to trimming and J lost 7 bases, with 11 bases between them. The CDR3 protein is CAWSGQAANEQFF. DNA for the CDR3: TGTGCCTGGAGTGGGCAAGCGGCGAATGAGCAGTTCTTC.

The chain recombines TRBV6-5 with TRBJ1-2; D uncertain. Trimming stripped 5 bases from V and 7 bases from J, with 14 bases between. The germline gives CDR1 MNHEY, CDR2 SVGAGI. This CDR3 is 13 amino acids long. The CDR3 spells CASSTTREFGYTF. The CDR3, as DNA: TGTGCCAGCAGTACTACACGGGAGTTTGGCTACACCTTC.

This clone was detected a few times. J is TRBJ2-5 and V is TRBV7-2; TRBD2 might be the D (5 bases). This CDR3 spans 13 amino acids. CDR1 and CDR2 from the germline V gene are SGHTA and FQGNSA. V gave up 3 bases and J gave up 5 bases, with 10 bases separating them. The DNA of the CDR3 is TGTGCCAGCAGCTTCGCCGGGAAGGAGACCCAGTACTTC. It codes for CASSFAGKETQYF. The full variable domain, with the rest looked up from reference TRBV7-2 and TRBJ2-5, is GAGVSQSPSNKVTEKGKDVELRCDPISGHTALYWYRQSLGQGLEFLIYFQGNSAPDKSGLPSDRFSAERTGGSVSTLTIQRTQQEDSAVYLCASSFAGKETQYFGPGTRLLVL.

The chain uses TRBV15 and TRBJ1-3; D gene uncertain. The CDR3 sequence is 14 residues long. Germline CDR1 LNHNV, CDR2 YYDKDF (reference sequence). Between the trimmed V and J ends, which lost 1 base and 3 bases, there was a span of 7 bases. CDR3 nucleotides: TGTGCCACCAGCAGAGCCGGGGATGGAAACACCATATATTTT. This gives the protein CATSRAGDGNTIYF.